This T cell receptor (beta chain) was captured by sequencing in a study of CD8 T cells in ankylosing spondylitis. Broader study findings: A motif of 8 or 9 highly homologous TCR beta variants was seen as apparently characteristic of ankylosing spondylitis blood.

Notes on this clonotype: The target antigen is unknown.

In TCRdb, the 5' RACE reads were re-called with MiXCR into one record per CDR3 protein. The data hold approximately 440,000 distinct CDR3 sequences, with more than 15% observed a single time. This TCR was recovered from a male donor with ankylosing spondylitis. The sample taken for sequencing was blood, either unsorted or a sorted T cell fraction (not recorded which).

The CDR3 nucleotides read TGTGCCAGCAGCTTGGCCGGGACAGGGGGCGCGATGAAAGGTCTTGGTGGCTACACCTTC. It encodes CASSLAGTGGAMKGLGGYTF. The chain links TRBV11-1 to TRBJ1-2, with TRBD1 matching 12 bases. Per germline, CDR1 SGHAT and CDR2 FQDESV (reference sequence). V trimming: 3 bases; J trimming: 7 bases; junction bases outside the gene matches: 21. The CDR3 has 20 residues.